This T cell receptor (beta chain) was identified during a study of monozygotic twins with inflammatory bowel disease. Study-wide points: A lone strong IBD-associated signal or clonotype found no support. TCRbeta diversity (inverse Simpson) was lower in IBD patients than in healthy co-twins.

The CDR3 spans 16 residues. Germline values: CDR1 SGHTA, CDR2 FQGTGA. There were eight separate reactions per sample in which cDNA was made. TCRdb processed the 5' RACE reads again and assigns one entry to each CDR3 protein, with no DNA. This sample's table has approximately 330,000 distinct CDR3 sequences. As concerns this clonotype: Its antigen is as yet unknown.

Total RNA isolation used whole blood (no T cell sorting was performed). The chain carries TRBV7-3 and TRBJ2-3; TCRdb reports TRBD1, a call that lacks DNA to check it against. The sample was blood. This clonotype was obtained from a human donor with ulcerative colitis or Crohn's disease, or a healthy co-twin of an affected twin (not recorded which). CDR3 region: CASSLSLQGGTDTQYF. Full variable domain (rest looked up from reference TRBV7-3 and TRBJ2-3): GAGVSQTPSNKVTEKGKYVELRCDPISGHTALYWYRQSLGQGPEFLIYFQGTGAADDSGLPNDRFFAVRPEGSVSTLKIQRTERGDSAVYLCASSLSLQGGTDTQYFGPGTRLTVL.